Presented here are 15 T cell receptor beta chains from one specimen sequenced in a study of cytomegalovirus exposure and HLA in healthy donors. PCR primers comprised 60 Vbeta and 13 Jbeta primers. Only in-frame clones appear in the TCRdb table, and some are missing; sequencing was by immunoSEQ multiplex PCR. The sample contains roughly 180,000 clones, roughly 85% of which appear only once. Sample: PBMCs. All receptors derive from a man aged 25-45 years in good health and CMV-seronegative.

The chain uses TRBV7-2 and TRBJ1-2, with 9 bases fitting TRBD1. Trimming removed 4 bases from V and 7 bases from J; junction bases left unmatched: 4. Germline-derived CDR1 and CDR2 are SGHTA and FQGNSA. The length of the CDR3 is 13 residues. This chain's CDR3 is CASSSTGGVGYTF. CDR3 nucleotide sequence: TGTGCCAGCAGCTCTACAGGGGGCGTTGGCTACACCTTC.

The V gene is TRBV10-2, the J gene TRBJ2-7; D is uncertain. Between the trimmed V and J ends, which lost 5 bases and 6 bases, there was a span of 14 bases. CDR1 and CDR2 (germline): WSHSY, SAAADI. There are 13 residues in the CDR3. The CDR3 is CASSHGFPGEQYF. CDR3 DNA sequence: TGCGCCAGCAGTCACGGGTTTCCCGGCGAGCAGTACTTC.

The chain recombines TRBV28 with TRBJ2-7, with 7 nucleotides matching TRBD2. The CDR3 is made up of 15 amino acids. Germline CDR1 is MDHEN and CDR2 is SYDVKM. J gave up 1 base and V 1 base, and 4 bases lay outside the gene matches. The CDR3 region has the DNA TGTGCCAGCAGTTTATTCGAAGCGGGGTCCTACGAGCAGTACTTC. Protein sequence: CASSLFEAGSYEQYF.

This sequence joins TRBV9 and TRBJ2-2; D may be TRBD1 (6 bases). Trimming pared 0 bases from V and 5 bases from J, leaving 11 bases between. Germline loops: CDR1 SGDLS, CDR2 YYNGEE. The CDR3 length is 15 residues. The CDR3 sequence is CASSVALGGTGELFF. The DNA of the CDR3 is TGTGCCAGCAGCGTAGCACTAGGGGGAACCGGGGAGCTGTTTTTT. Full variable domain (outside the CDR3, taken from reference TRBV9 and TRBJ2-2): DSGVTQTPKHLITATGQRVTLRCSPRSGDLSVYWYQQSLDQGLQFLIQYYNGEERAKGNILERFSAQQFPDLHSELNLSSLELGDSALYFCASSVALGGTGELFFGEGSRLTVL.

V is TRBV20-1 and J is TRBJ2-7; D gene unclear. This CDR3 region has 11 residues. Germline CDR1 and CDR2: DFQATT and SNEGSKA (reference sequence). Trimming took 2 bases from V and 6 from J, leaving 8 bases between them. The CDR3 DNA reads TGCAGTGCTAGACGAGAATTCGAGCAGTACTTC. Translated: CSARREFEQYF.

In DNA form, the CDR3 reads TGCGCCAGCAGCTCGACCGGGACAGGAGGCTACGAGCAGTACTTC. Encoded protein: CASSSTGTGGYEQYF. J is TRBJ2-7 and V is TRBV5-1; 8 bases map to TRBD1. The trim removed 3 bases at V and 3 bases at J, leaving 8 bases unmatched. From germline, CDR1 is SGHRS and CDR2 YFSETQ. The CDR3 consists of 15 residues.

Only one count was recorded for this clone. The chain carries TRBV9 and TRBJ1-1; D call uncertain. The germline CDR1 and CDR2 sequences are SGDLS and YYNGEE. The CDR3 sequence is 16 residues long. V gave up 0 bases and J gave up 1 base, with 13 bases separating them. CDR3 sequence (DNA): TGTGCCAGCAGCGTAGGGAGCAGTGCGGGGAACACTGAAGCTTTCTTT. Protein: CASSVGSSAGNTEAFF.

The chain couples TRBV5-1 to TRBJ2-3; weak D call: TRBD2 (5 bases). The CDR3 has 13 amino acids. CDR1 is SGHRS, CDR2 YFSETQ, per germline. V was trimmed by 5 bases and J by 2 bases, leaving 9 bases between them. In DNA, the CDR3 is TGCGCCAGCAGGGGGAGCGACACAGATACGCAGTATTTT. Its translation: CASRGSDTDTQYF.

The rearrangement joins TRBV7-2 to TRBJ2-2; tentatively, D is TRBD1 (6 bases). Trimming took off 2 bases at V and 3 bases at J, with 7 bases between the two ends. Germline V lookup: CDR1 SGHTA, CDR2 FQGNSA. CDR3 length: 14 residues. CDR3 loop: CASSLNRDTGELFF. In nucleotides, the CDR3 is TGTGCCAGCAGCTTAAACAGGGACACCGGGGAGCTGTTTTTT.

The V call is TRBV11-2, the J call TRBJ1-1; TRBD1 might be the D (5 bases). Germline V gene sequence: CDR1 SGHAT, CDR2 FQNNGV. Deletions cut 6 bases from V and 8 bases from J, with 13 bases between. The CDR3 contains 12 residues. CDR3 protein: CASRIGQGEAFF. CDR3 nucleotide sequence: TGTGCCAGCAGGATCGGCCAGGGAGAAGCTTTCTTT.

The chain has TRBV7-9 and TRBJ2-1; D ambiguous. The V and J ends lost 3 bases and 6 bases respectively, with 6 bases between them. The CDR3 has 12 amino acids. Germline loops: CDR1 SEHNR, CDR2 FQNEAQ (reference sequence). The CDR3 bases are TGTGCCAGCAGCTTTGAGCGCAATGAGCAGTTCTTC. Translated: CASSFERNEQFF.

This clone was found a few times. DNA for the CDR3: TGTGCCAGCAGTTACCCGGGGAGCTACAATGAGCAGTTCTTC. The encoded protein is CASSYPGSYNEQFF. V is TRBV6-6 and J is TRBJ2-1, with a possible D match to TRBD2 (5 bases). Germline lookup yields CDR1 MNHNY and CDR2 SVGAGI (reference sequence). Trimming removed 2 bases from V and 3 bases from J, with 8 bases in between. This CDR3 contains 14 residues.

The V gene is TRBV10-1, the J gene TRBJ2-3; TRBD2 matches 12 bases. Trimming cost V 5 bases and J 4 bases; bases outside gene matches: 7. The length of the CDR3 is 16 residues. Germline V CDR1 and CDR2: WNHNN, SYGVQD (reference sequence). The CDR3 coding sequence is TGCGCCAGCAGTCCCAGTCTAGCGGGGGGGGCAGATACGCAGTATTTT. Translation: CASSPSLAGGADTQYF.

The J gene is TRBJ1-1, the V gene TRBV18; the D gene is possibly TRBD1 (6 bases). Germline V gene data show CDR1 as KGHSH and CDR2 as LQKENI. The CDR3 sequence is 19 residues long. Between the trimmed V and J ends, which lost 2 bases and 1 base, there was a span of 23 bases. CDR3 in amino acids: CASSPNLRLTGIANTEAFF. CDR3 DNA: TGTGCCAGCTCACCAAACTTACGCCTAACAGGGATCGCGAACACTGAAGCTTTCTTT.

The chain recombines TRBV5-1 with TRBJ2-7, with 8 bases fitting TRBD2. The V gene's germline CDR1 is SGHRS and CDR2 YFSETQ. Trimming at V came to 1 base and at J to 3 bases, leaving 6 bases not matched to a gene. The CDR3 runs 15 residues. CDR3 coding DNA: TGCGCCAGCAGCTTGCGTAGCGGGACCGTCTACGAGCAGTACTTC. Protein sequence: CASSLRSGTVYEQYF.